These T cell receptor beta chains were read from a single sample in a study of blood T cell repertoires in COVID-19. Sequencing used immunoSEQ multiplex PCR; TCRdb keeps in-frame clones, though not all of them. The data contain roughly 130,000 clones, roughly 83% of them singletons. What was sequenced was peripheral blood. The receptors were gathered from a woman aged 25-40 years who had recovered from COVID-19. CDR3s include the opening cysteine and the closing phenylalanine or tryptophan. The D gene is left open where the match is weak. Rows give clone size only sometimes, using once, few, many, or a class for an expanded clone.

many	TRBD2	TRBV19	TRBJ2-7	CASSRGGSYEQYF
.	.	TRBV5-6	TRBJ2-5	CASSSLGKDTYQETQYF
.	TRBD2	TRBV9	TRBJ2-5	CASSVASGVETQYF
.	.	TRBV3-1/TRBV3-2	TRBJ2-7	CASSLWTEPYEQYF
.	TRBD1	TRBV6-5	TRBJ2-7	CASSPIGTGGGEQYF
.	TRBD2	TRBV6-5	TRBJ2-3	CASSFSAAGGSDTQYF
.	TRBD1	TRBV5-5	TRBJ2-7	CASSLAPGGYYEQYF
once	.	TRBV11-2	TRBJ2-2	CASSPLRSVSNTGELFF
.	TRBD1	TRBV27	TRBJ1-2	CASSPRTGALANYGYTF
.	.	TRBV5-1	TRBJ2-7	CASSSPSYEQYF
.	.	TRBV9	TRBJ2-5	CASSVEQGLQETQYF
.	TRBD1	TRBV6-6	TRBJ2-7	CASSPRQGTYEQYF
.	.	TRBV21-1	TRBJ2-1	CASSKPGLLSYNEQFF
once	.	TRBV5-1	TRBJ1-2	CASSLLQANYGYTF
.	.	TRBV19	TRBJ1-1	CASKQGNTEAFF
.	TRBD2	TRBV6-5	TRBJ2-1	CASTKGTSGSNEQFF
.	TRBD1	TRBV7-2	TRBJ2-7	CASSGTDYEQYF
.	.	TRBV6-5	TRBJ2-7	CASSYDGLERGEQYF
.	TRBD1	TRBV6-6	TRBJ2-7	CASRPQGATYEQYF
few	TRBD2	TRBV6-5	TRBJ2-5	CASSWTSGQETQYF